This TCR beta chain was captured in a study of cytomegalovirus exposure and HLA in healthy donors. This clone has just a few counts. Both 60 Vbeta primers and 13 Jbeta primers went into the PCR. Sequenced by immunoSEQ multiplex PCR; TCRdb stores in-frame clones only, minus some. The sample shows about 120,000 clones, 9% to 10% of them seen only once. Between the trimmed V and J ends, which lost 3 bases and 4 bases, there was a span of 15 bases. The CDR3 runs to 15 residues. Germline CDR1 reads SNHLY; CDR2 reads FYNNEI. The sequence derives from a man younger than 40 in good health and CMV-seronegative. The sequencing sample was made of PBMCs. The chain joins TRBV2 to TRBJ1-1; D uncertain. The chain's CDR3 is CASSEVLEGSTEAFF. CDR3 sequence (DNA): TGTGCCAGCAGTGAGGTCCTGGAGGGAAGCACTGAAGCTTTCTTT.